This TCR beta chain was sequenced for a study of CD8 T cells in Susac syndrome. General observations from the study: The study recognized that the number of individuals in its TCR sequencing and HLA analysis was relatively small.

The authors negatively isolated CD8+ and CD4+ T cells and FACS-enriched TEMRA cells. Concerning this clonotype: The antigen is unknown.

With V trimmed by 0 bases and J by 6 bases, 11 bases remained unmatched. The CDR3 runs to 18 residues. The germline V gene encodes CDR1 SGDLS and CDR2 YYNGEE. Random hexamers served to reverse transcribe roughly 0.5 to 1 ug RNA. MiXCR, applied by TCRdb to the immunoSEQ multiplex PCR reads, yields one record per CDR3 protein. The table has fewer than 35,000 distinct CDR3 sequences, roughly 92% seen once. This clonotype originated in a human donor in good health. The source material was CD8+ T cells from PBMCs. This chain joins TRBV9 and TRBJ2-1, with TRBD2 identical over 11 bases. The CDR3 reads CASSVDLAGGPTGNEQFF. CDR3 sequence (DNA): TGTGCCAGCAGCGTAGACCTAGCGGGGGGCCCCACTGGCAATGAGCAGTTCTTC. Filled out from reference TRBV9 and TRBJ2-1, the complete variable domain reads DSGVTQTPKHLITATGQRVTLRCSPRSGDLSVYWYQQSLDQGLQFLIQYYNGEERAKGNILERFSAQQFPDLHSELNLSSLELGDSALYFCASSVDLAGGPTGNEQFFGPGTRLTVL.